The clone carrying this TCR beta chain was observed a few times. What it recognizes is unknown. This sample was taken from a study of T-cell memory formation after mild COVID-19. Study findings and constraints: A subset of responding clones appeared in pre-infection memory, suggesting cross-reactive memory joined. Contracting clones from day 15 to 85 had balanced CD4/CD8; later expanders favoured CD4+.

TCRdb used MiXCR to reprocess the 5' RACE reads, holding one entry per CDR3 protein. The profile shows about 160,000 distinct CDR3 sequences, around a third of them singletons. The V gene lost 2 bases and the J gene lost 4 bases, with 14 bases spanning the gap. The germline gives CDR1 KGHSH, CDR2 LQKENI. The length of the CDR3 is 15 residues. This chain joins TRBV18 and TRBJ2-5, with D perhaps matching TRBD1 (5 bases). The clonotype was recovered from an adult woman who had mild COVID-19 (a few samples of this study predate the infection). Cell type and time point are not known. The sequencing input was PBMCs or a T cell subset sorted from them (not recorded which). The CDR3 DNA follows: TGTGCCAGCTCACCATCGCAGGGATGGCCAGAGACCCAGTACTTC. As protein: CASSPSQGWPETQYF.